The 9 T cell receptor beta chains in this list originate from one sample, sequenced in a study of CD8+ T cells in alopecia areata. Reverse transcribed after extraction, RNA yielded cDNA as the sequencing template. This table comes from immunoSEQ multiplex PCR, and its TCRdb copy is limited to in-frame clones, with some not included. The sample carries approximately 120,000 clones, around 50% recorded once. What was sequenced was NKG2D-low CD8+ T cells sorted from blood. The receptors stem from a human donor with alopecia areata.

This clone was seen more than once but under ten times. The V call is TRBV30, the J call TRBJ2-3, with D possibly matching TRBD1 (6 bases). Trimming shortened V by 4 bases and J by 1 base, and 15 bases separated the two germline ends. Germline lookup yields CDR1 GTSNPN and CDR2 SVGIG (reference sequence). The CDR3 contains 15 residues. For the CDR3, the DNA is TGTGCCTGGACCTGGGATGAGGGGGGCACAGATACGCAGTATTTT. As protein: CAWTWDEGGTDTQYF.

This chain uses TRBV9 with TRBJ2-2, with D perhaps TRBD2 (6 bases). The germline V gene encodes CDR1 SGDLS and CDR2 YYNGEE. This CDR3 is built from 13 residues. Trimming shortened V by 4 bases and J by 4 bases, and 8 bases separated the two germline ends. The CDR3: CASSISGTGELFF. In DNA, the CDR3 is TGTGCCAGCAGCATTAGCGGCACCGGGGAGCTGTTTTTT.

This sequence joins TRBV30 and TRBJ1-1; a possible D gene is TRBD1 (5 bases). Germline loops: CDR1 GTSNPN, CDR2 SVGIG (reference sequence). The V end lost 3 bases, the J end lost 8 bases, and 10 bases lay between the germline ends. The CDR3 spans 11 residues. The CDR3 DNA sequence: TGTGCCTGGAGAGACGACAGAGAAGCTTTCTTT. Its translation: CAWRDDREAFF. Using reference TRBV30 and TRBJ1-1 for the parts outside the CDR3, the full variable domain is SQTIHQWPATLVQPVGSPLSLECTVEGTSNPNLYWYRQAAGRGLQLLFYSVGIGQISSEVPQNLSASRPQDRQFILSSKKLLLSDSGFYLCAWRDDREAFFGQGTRLTVV.

The chain carries TRBV16 and TRBJ1-2, with D unclear. The CDR3 has 13 amino acids. The germline gives CDR1 KGHSY, CDR2 FQNENV. V lost 1 base, J lost 8 bases, and 11 bases lay in between. The CDR3 region is CASSQFFGEGYTF. The CDR3 DNA is TGTGCCAGCAGCCAATTTTTCGGGGAAGGCTACACCTTC.

This sequence joins TRBV29-1 and TRBJ2-2; D possibly corresponds to TRBD1 (5 bases). Germline CDR1 and CDR2: SQVTM and ANQGSEA. The CDR3 is 15 amino acids. V was cut by 2 bases and J by 4 bases, with 14 bases left in between. The CDR3 bases are TGCAGCGTTGAAAGTGAAGGGGCTGGCACCGGGGAGCTGTTTTTT. Residues: CSVESEGAGTGELFF.

The rearrangement links TRBV19 to TRBJ1-2; tentatively, D is TRBD1 (5 bases). V was clipped by 7 bases and J by 6 bases, with 9 bases between them. The V gene's germline CDR1 is LNHDA and CDR2 SQIVND (reference sequence). The CDR3 has 11 residues. Written as DNA, the CDR3 is TGTGCCAGTAACGCAGGGAATGGCTACACCTTC. Translating gives CASNAGNGYTF.

The rearrangement links TRBV9 to TRBJ1-2, with no clear D. The CDR3 totals 11 residues. V lost 4 bases and J lost 7, with 8 bases in between. The germline CDR1 and CDR2 sequences are SGDLS and YYNGEE. This chain's CDR3 is CASSWEGGYTF. The CDR3 DNA is TGTGCCAGCAGCTGGGAGGGTGGCTACACCTTC.

This clone has more than one count but fewer than ten. The chain employs TRBV30 and TRBJ2-5; D remains unclear. The CDR3 totals 14 residues. CDR1 is GTSNPN and CDR2 is SVGIG in the germline V gene (reference sequence). Trimming stripped 1 base from V and 4 bases from J, with 13 bases between. The CDR3 reads CAWSETTERETQYF. The CDR3 DNA is TGTGCCTGGAGTGAGACCACCGAGCGAGAGACCCAGTACTTC. Filled out from reference TRBV30 and TRBJ2-5, the complete variable domain reads SQTIHQWPATLVQPVGSPLSLECTVEGTSNPNLYWYRQAAGRGLQLLFYSVGIGQISSEVPQNLSASRPQDRQFILSSKKLLLSDSGFYLCAWSETTERETQYFGPGTRLLVL.

The chain uses TRBV29-1 and TRBJ2-1, with D perhaps TRBD1 (6 bases). CDR3 length: 12 residues. V lost 8 bases and J 4 bases, leaving 12 bases between the germline ends. CDR1 is SQVTM and CDR2 is ANQGSEA in the germline V gene. In DNA, the CDR3 is TGCAGCCCTAAGGGGGAGTACAATGAGCAGTTCTTC. Its translation is CSPKGEYNEQFF.